This T cell receptor beta chain was identified during a study of tumor and adjacent non-tumor tissue in lung cancer. Study details: Patients comprised about a dozen adenocarcinoma, a couple of squamous cell carcinoma and 1 small cell lung cancer.

TCRbeta libraries were built with three rounds of nested PCR, modified from ARM-PCR. In TCRdb, the multiplex PCR reads were re-called with MiXCR into one record per CDR3 protein. The sample contains 70,000 to 80,000 distinct CDR3 sequences, 72% of which appear only once. This clonotype showed up just a few times. What it recognizes is unknown. Relative to the germline gene, one junction end is altered; a read error may explain this. Overall study findings and caveats: Compared with tumor, normal lung showed significantly lower TCR diversity.

This CDR3 region has 16 residues. CDR1 and CDR2 from the germline V gene are SGHDN and FVKESK. RNA was extracted from bulk tissue without any cell sorting. Between August and November 2014, newly diagnosed, chemotherapy-naive lung cancer patients underwent thoracic surgery in China. Material for sequencing was lung tumor tissue. J is TRBJ1-4 and V is TRBV14; D call uncertain. The sequence derives from a woman between 35 and 50 years old with non-small cell lung cancer. CDR3 sequence: CVSSSTSAVKNEKLFF. The CDR3 nucleotides read TGTGTCAGCAGCTCGACGTCGGCGGTCAAAAATGAAAAACTGTTTTTC.